The 3 T cell receptor beta chains given below trace back to one sample, sequenced in a study of cytomegalovirus exposure and HLA in healthy donors. A multiplex PCR was run with 60 Vbeta primers and 13 Jbeta primers. The table came from immunoSEQ multiplex PCR; TCRdb's copy has only in-frame clones and leaves some out. The sample lists 130,000 to 150,000 clones; 70% to 80% were seen once. Sequencing used PBMCs. The receptors stem from a man between 18 and 35 years old in good health and CMV-seronegative.

The chain employs TRBV5-4 and TRBJ2-7, with D possibly matching TRBD1 (5 bases). Between the trimmed V and J ends, which lost 1 base and 4 bases, there was a span of 6 bases. The CDR3 runs 12 residues. Germline V gives CDR1 SGHNT, CDR2 YYREEE (reference sequence). The CDR3 bases are TGTGCCAGCAGCTTGTCAGGGTACGAGCAGTACTTC. Protein product: CASSLSGYEQYF.

The V and J genes are TRBV11-3 and TRBJ2-2, with D uncertain. Germline values: CDR1 SGHNT, CDR2 YENEEA. V lost 3 bases to trimming and J lost 6 bases, with 11 bases between them. The CDR3 has 14 residues. In nucleotides, the CDR3 is TGTGCCAGCAGCTTTAGTACCCCCCCCGGGGAGCTGTTTTTT. Its protein product is CASSFSTPPGELFF.

The chain carries TRBV7-2 and TRBJ2-7; D unclear. Germline-derived CDR1 and CDR2 are SGHTA and FQGNSA. This CDR3 has 14 residues. Trimming left V 5 bases short and J 0 bases short, with 11 bases between. CDR3 coding DNA: TGTGCCAGCAGCGCTACGTCCTACTCCTACGAGCAGTACTTC. As protein: CASSATSYSYEQYF. Full variable domain (missing parts from reference TRBV7-2 and TRBJ2-7): GAGVSQSPSNKVTEKGKDVELRCDPISGHTALYWYRQSLGQGLEFLIYFQGNSAPDKSGLPSDRFSAERTGGSVSTLTIQRTQQEDSAVYLCASSATSYSYEQYFGPGTRLTVT.